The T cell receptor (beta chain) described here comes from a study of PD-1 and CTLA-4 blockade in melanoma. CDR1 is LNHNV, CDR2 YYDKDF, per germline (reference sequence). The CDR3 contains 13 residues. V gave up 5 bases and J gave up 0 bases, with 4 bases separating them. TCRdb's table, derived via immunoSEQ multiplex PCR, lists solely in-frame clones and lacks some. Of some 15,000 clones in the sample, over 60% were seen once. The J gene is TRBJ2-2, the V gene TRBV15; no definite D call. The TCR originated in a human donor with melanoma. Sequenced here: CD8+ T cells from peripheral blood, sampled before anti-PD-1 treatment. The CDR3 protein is CATSVTNTGELFF. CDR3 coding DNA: TGTGCCACCAGCGTAACGAACACCGGGGAGCTGTTTTTT.